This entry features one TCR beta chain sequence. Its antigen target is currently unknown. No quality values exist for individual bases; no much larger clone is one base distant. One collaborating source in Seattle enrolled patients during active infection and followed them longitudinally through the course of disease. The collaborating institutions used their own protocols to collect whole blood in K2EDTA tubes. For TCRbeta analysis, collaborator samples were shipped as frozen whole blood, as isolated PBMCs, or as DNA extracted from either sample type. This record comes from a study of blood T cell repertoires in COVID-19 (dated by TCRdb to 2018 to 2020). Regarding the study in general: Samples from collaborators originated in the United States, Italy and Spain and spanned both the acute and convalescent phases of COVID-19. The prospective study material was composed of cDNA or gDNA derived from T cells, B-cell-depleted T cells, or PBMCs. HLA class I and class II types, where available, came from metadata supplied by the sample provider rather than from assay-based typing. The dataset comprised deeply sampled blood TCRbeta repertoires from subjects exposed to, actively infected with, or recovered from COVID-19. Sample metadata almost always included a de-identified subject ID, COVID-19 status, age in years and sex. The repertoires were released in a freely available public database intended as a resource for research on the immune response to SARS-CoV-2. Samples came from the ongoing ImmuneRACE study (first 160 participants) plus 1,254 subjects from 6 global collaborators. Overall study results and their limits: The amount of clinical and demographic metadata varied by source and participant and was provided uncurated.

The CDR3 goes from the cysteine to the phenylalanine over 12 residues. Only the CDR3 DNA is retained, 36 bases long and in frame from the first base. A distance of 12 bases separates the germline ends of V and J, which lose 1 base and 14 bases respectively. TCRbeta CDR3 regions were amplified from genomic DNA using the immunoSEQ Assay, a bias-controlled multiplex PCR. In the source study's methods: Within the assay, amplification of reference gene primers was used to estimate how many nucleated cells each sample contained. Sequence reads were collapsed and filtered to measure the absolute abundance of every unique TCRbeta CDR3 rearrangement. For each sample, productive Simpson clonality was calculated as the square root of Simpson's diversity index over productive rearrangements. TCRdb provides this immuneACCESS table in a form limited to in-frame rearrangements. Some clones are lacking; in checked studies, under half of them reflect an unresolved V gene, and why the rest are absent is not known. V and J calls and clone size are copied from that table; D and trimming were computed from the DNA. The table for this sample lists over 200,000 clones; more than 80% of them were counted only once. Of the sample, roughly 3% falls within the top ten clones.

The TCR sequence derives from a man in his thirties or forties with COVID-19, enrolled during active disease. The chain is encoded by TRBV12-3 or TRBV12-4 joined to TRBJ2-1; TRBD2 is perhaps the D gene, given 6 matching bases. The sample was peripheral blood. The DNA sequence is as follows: TGTGCCAGCAGTTTAGAAAGGCGGGGAGAGTTCTTC. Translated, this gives CASSLERRGEFF.